This T cell receptor beta chain was sequenced in a study of blood T cell repertoires in COVID-19. As for the study in general: From the United States, Italy and Spain came samples of acute and convalescent COVID-19.

As originally analysed: Reference gene primer amplification gave estimated nucleated cell counts. Only in-frame clones appear in the TCRdb table, and some are missing; sequencing was by immunoSEQ multiplex PCR. V, J and clone size are taken as reported in that table, and D and trimming were inferred from the DNA itself. The sample has fewer than 130,000 clones, roughly nine tenths seen once. V shed 2 bases, J shed 5 bases, and the junction held 3 bases outside the gene matches. Germline V gives CDR1 SGDLS, CDR2 YYNGEE. This CDR3 has 14 amino acids. V gene TRBV9 combines with J gene TRBJ1-5; TRBD1 matches at 8 bases. Specimen: peripheral blood. This clonotype was obtained from a woman older than 75 with acute or convalescent COVID-19. The CDR3 here is CASSVGQGDQPQHF. CDR3 bases: TGTGCCAGCAGCGTTGGACAGGGTGATCAGCCCCAGCATTTT.